This entry lists 2 T cell receptor beta chains sequenced from one sample in a study of cytomegalovirus exposure and HLA in healthy donors. The protocol was immunoSEQ multiplex PCR, while the TCRdb copy is restricted to in-frame clones and leaves out a portion. The table includes about 180,000 clones, around 85% detected once. The sample comprised PBMCs. The receptors were gathered from a man between 18 and 35 years old in good health and CMV-seropositive.

V is TRBV7-3 and J is TRBJ1-1; D unresolved. Germline V gene data show CDR1 as SGHTA and CDR2 as FQGTGA. This CDR3 has 13 amino acids. V was pared by 6 bases and J by 0 bases, with 8 bases between. CDR3 nucleotides: TGTGCCAGCAGTTTTAATATGAACACTGAAGCTTTCTTT. This encodes CASSFNMNTEAFF.

The chain has TRBV4-1 and TRBJ1-2; 10 nucleotides align to TRBD1. Trimming cost V 2 bases and J 3 bases; bases outside gene matches: 3. Germline values: CDR1 MGHRA, CDR2 YSYEKL. The CDR3 length is 15 residues. In DNA, the CDR3 is TGCGCCAGCAGCCAAACAGGACAGGGGGACTATGGCTACACCTTC. Translation gives CASSQTGQGDYGYTF.